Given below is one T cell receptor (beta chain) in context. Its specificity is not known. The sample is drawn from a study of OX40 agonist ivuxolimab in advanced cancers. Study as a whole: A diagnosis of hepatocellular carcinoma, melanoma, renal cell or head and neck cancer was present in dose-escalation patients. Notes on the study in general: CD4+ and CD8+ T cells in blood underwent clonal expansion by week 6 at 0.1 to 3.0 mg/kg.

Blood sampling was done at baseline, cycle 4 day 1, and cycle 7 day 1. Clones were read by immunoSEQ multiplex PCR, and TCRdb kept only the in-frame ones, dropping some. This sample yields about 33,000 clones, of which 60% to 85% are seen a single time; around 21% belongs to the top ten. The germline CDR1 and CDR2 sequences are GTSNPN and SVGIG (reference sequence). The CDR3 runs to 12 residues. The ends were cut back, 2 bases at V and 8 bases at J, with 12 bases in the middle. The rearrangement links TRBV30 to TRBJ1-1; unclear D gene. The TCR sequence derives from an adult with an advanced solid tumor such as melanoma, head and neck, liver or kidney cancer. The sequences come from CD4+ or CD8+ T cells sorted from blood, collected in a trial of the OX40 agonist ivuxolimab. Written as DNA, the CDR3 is TGTGCCTGGAGTTTTCAGGTCAGCGAAGCTTTCTTT. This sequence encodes CAWSFQVSEAFF. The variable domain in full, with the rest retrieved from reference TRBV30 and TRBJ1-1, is SQTIHQWPATLVQPVGSPLSLECTVEGTSNPNLYWYRQAAGRGLQLLFYSVGIGQISSEVPQNLSASRPQDRQFILSSKKLLLSDSGFYLCAWSFQVSEAFFGQGTRLTVV.